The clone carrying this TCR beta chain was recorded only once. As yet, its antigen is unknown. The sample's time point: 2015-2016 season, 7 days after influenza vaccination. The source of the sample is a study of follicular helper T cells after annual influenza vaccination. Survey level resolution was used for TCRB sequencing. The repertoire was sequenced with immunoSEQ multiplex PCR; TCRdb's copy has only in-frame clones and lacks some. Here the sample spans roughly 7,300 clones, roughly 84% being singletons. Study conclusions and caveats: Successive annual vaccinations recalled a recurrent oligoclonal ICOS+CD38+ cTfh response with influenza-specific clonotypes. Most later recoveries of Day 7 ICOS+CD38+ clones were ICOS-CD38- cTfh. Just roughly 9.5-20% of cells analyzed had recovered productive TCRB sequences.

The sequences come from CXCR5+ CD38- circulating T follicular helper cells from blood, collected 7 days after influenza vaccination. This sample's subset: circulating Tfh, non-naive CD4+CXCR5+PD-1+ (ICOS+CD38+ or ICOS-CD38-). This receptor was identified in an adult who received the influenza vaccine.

CDR3 coding DNA: TGTGCCTGGAGTACCTGGGGGACAGTCGCCTACGAGCAGTACTTC. Amino acids: CAWSTWGTVAYEQYF. This chain joins TRBV30 and TRBJ2-7, with 7 bases matching TRBD1. The length of the CDR3 is 15 residues. CDR1 and CDR2 from the germline V gene are GTSNPN and SVGIG (reference sequence). V lost 2 bases, J lost 2 bases, and 9 bases stayed unmatched.